This TCR beta chain emerged from a study of T-cell reconstitution after alpha-beta-depleted transplantation in children (dated by TCRdb to the mid-2010s). For context, the study as a whole: Using TCR repertoire profiling, the study followed T-cell immune reconstitution in a quantitative way in children after TCRalphabeta/CD19-depleted allogeneic hematopoietic cell transplantation. Results and caveats for the whole study, not just this receptor: The high TCRbeta diversity at day 60 in some patients was ascribed to recipient T cells and intrathymic progenitors that had survived conditioning. Apparently early alphabetaT-cell count recovery about two months after transplant reportedly relied on only several hundred rapidly expanded clones derived from non-depleted graft cells. Over the following months the frequencies of hyperexpanded clones went down, and after one year T-cell counts and TCRbeta diversity were mostly credited to newly produced T cells.

Points on this clonotype: This clone's antigen is unknown. There are no base qualities to consult, and no much larger clone falls within one base.

Trimming costs V 5 bases and J 5 bases, and their ends lie 18 bases apart. The CDR3 holds 15 amino acids from the cysteine to the phenylalanine. Kept here is only the CDR3 DNA, which spans 45 bases and is read in frame from base 1. The germline V gene supplies CDR1 SGHTA and CDR2 FQGTGA. Libraries were constructed by PCR. Sequencing used an Illumina HiSeq 2500. Molecular barcoding was employed in the preparation of TCR libraries, with unique molecular identifiers being used to normalize TCRbeta repertoire quantification. TCRdb redid the processing of the public reads, applying fastp at Q25 and MiXCR, and retained in-frame beta chains. For every CDR3 protein sequence, its rows merge into one entry that carries the most common genes and DNA. The sample contains roughly 350,000 distinct CDR3 sequences, about 16% of them found a single time. Approximately 38% of the sample belongs to the ten largest clones.

What the treatment or condition label conveys for this sample: allogeneic hematopoietic cell transplantation with graft depleted of TCRalphabeta T cells and CD19 B cells. The transplant recipients were children given TCRalphabeta/CD19-depleted allogeneic hematopoietic cell grafts. This clonotype originated in a male patient between 2 and 10 years old who had a stem cell transplant for acute lymphoblastic leukemia, so the T cells may come from the graft donor. This receptor chain uses TRBV7-3 and TRBJ2-5, with the identity of the D gene unclear. The specimen was PBMCs, mostly from graft donor cells, collected 360 days after TCRalphabeta/CD19-depleted stem cell transplant. The CDR3 loop reads CASSPSPENRETQYF. DNA sequence: TGTGCCAGCAGCCCCTCCCCGGAGAATCGGGAGACCCAGTACTTC.